This TCR beta chain is from a study of early T cells in non-severe SARS-CoV-2 infection. Overall study: Sequencing of bulk RNA from unsorted whole blood was done, without chain pairing. Study-level results: Matching against VDJdb likely underestimated virus-specific expansions, favoring anti-spike CD8.

The CDR3 totals 16 residues. With 5 bases clipped from V and 0 bases from J, the junction kept 6 bases outside the gene matches. Germline V lookup: CDR1 KGHSH, CDR2 LQKENI. Each cDNA molecule carried a unique molecular identifier. MiXCR was run by TCRdb on the 5' RACE reads, yielding one entry per CDR3 protein. The table records approximately 27,000 distinct CDR3 sequences, roughly 6% of them present only once. In its sample, this clonotype was seen a few times. Antigen specificity is unknown. The material sequenced was whole blood. This chain links TRBV18 with TRBJ2-3, with 9 nucleotides matching TRBD2. This TCR was recovered from an adult who was a healthcare worker with PCR-confirmed SARS-CoV-2 infection or an uninfected control (not recorded which). The CDR3, as DNA: TGTGCCAGCTCAAAAATAGCGGGGGCTAGCACAGATACGCAGTATTTT. It encodes CASSKIAGASTDTQYF.